The source of this T cell receptor beta chain is a study of breast tumors, draining lymph nodes, adjacent tissues. One entry per CDR3 protein results from TCRdb running MiXCR on the multiplex PCR reads. The sample holds around 130,000 distinct CDR3 sequences; about 20% are singletons and the top ten take less than 4.5%. Remarks on this clonotype: No antigen is known for it. A much more abundant neighbour one base away suggests this may be a read error.

Breast cancer patients provided tissue from their axillary draining lymph nodes. Per germline, CDR1 SGHTA and CDR2 FQGNSA. The CDR3 consists of 14 residues. V was shortened by 4 bases and J by 3 bases, with 10 bases between the two germline ends. Findings and limits, study-wide: Tumor T cell lymph node origin was a supported hypothesis, not proven. Luminal-like breast cancer showed significantly higher tumor–nontumor repertoire similarity than basal-like. Findings are consistent with lymph node origin and intratumoral expansion of most tumor T cells. Compared with lymph nodes, tumors were less diverse; compared with nontumor tissue, more.

The receptor was isolated from a female donor with breast cancer. Some clones in this sample may be carry-over from other donors' samples. The chain recombines TRBV7-2 with TRBJ1-3, with D possibly being TRBD1 (6 bases). The source material was axillary lymph node tissue. Here the CDR3 DNA reads TGTGCCAGCAGCTACCAGGACAGTGGAAACACCATATATTTT. It is translated as CASSYQDSGNTIYF. Combining the CDR3 with reference TRBV7-2 and TRBJ1-3 gives the whole variable domain GAGVSQSPSNKVTEKGKDVELRCDPISGHTALYWYRQSLGQGLEFLIYFQGNSAPDKSGLPSDRFSAERTGGSVSTLTIQRTQQEDSAVYLCASSYQDSGNTIYFGEGSWLTVV.